The 7 T cell receptor beta chains below all came from one sample that was sequenced in a study of blood T cell repertoires in COVID-19. Method: immunoSEQ multiplex PCR; TCRdb's copy keeps in-frame clones and lacks some. The data contain more than 85,000 clones, about 91% of them singletons. Sequenced material: peripheral blood. These receptors all stem from a man younger than 35 with acute or convalescent COVID-19.

V usage is TRBV2 and J usage is TRBJ2-2, with 7 positions matching TRBD1. This CDR3 is 16 amino acids long. CDR1 is SNHLY, CDR2 FYNNEI, per germline. J gave up 5 bases and V 6 bases, and 12 bases lay outside the gene matches. CDR3 sequence: CASRPSTGVRTGELFF. CDR3 bases: TGTGCCAGCAGGCCGAGTACAGGGGTTCGGACCGGGGAGCTGTTTTTT.

This clone occurred once. The CDR3 sequence is CASSPGTGAHLNTEAFF. CDR3 in DNA: TGTGCCAGCAGCCCGGGGACAGGGGCTCATTTGAACACTGAAGCTTTCTTT. The chain recombines TRBV5-4 with TRBJ1-1; 10 bases are a match to TRBD1. Germline V gene sequence: CDR1 SGHNT, CDR2 YYREEE (reference sequence). This CDR3 spans 17 amino acids. V shed 4 bases, J shed 0 bases, and the junction held 9 bases outside the gene matches.

This chain joins TRBV19 and TRBJ1-1; possible D gene TRBD1, 6 bases. With 3 bases removed from V and 7 bases from J, the gap between germline ends came to 12 bases. The CDR3 sequence is 13 residues long. Germline V gene data show CDR1 as LNHDA and CDR2 as SQIVND (reference sequence). CDR3 sequence: CASSIRRGLEAFF. The DNA of the CDR3 is TGTGCCAGTAGTATCCGCAGGGGCCTTGAAGCTTTCTTT.

This chain links TRBV21-1 with TRBJ2-5; the tabulated D call, TRBD2, remains unverified against the DNA. TRBV21-1 is annotated as a pseudogene. The CDR3 consists of 16 residues. The CDR3 nucleotides read TGTGCCAGCGCTAAGGGAGGGGGAGCAAGCAATGAGACCCAGTACTTC. Translated: CASAKGGGASNETQYF.

The DNA of the CDR3 is TGCAGCGTTGCCCCGGGGGTAAACACTGAAGCTTTCTTT. This gives the protein CSVAPGVNTEAFF. V usage is TRBV29-1 and J usage is TRBJ1-1; the D gene is possibly TRBD1 (5 bases). Looked up from germline, CDR1 is SQVTM and CDR2 is ANQGSEA. V lost 4 bases to trimming and J lost 2 bases, with 11 bases between them. CDR3 size: 13 residues.

This clone was detected only once. The V gene is TRBV5-1, the J gene TRBJ1-6; 7 bases agree with TRBD1. This CDR3 is 16 amino acids long. J was trimmed by 8 bases and V by 3 bases; bases with no gene match: 11. Per germline, CDR1 SGHRS and CDR2 YFSETQ. The CDR3 reads CASSSYDRDGDSPLHF. The DNA for the CDR3 is TGCGCCAGCAGCTCGTATGACAGGGACGGGGATTCACCCCTCCACTTT.

The V call is TRBV9, the J call TRBJ2-7, with TRBD1 matching 7 bases. V dropped 0 bases and J dropped 1; count of bases not matched to a gene: 10. The CDR3 runs to 17 residues. Per germline, CDR1 SGDLS and CDR2 YYNGEE. In DNA form, the CDR3 reads TGTGCCAGCAGCGTAGCTCCTTCGGGACAGTCGTCCTACGAGCAGTACTTC. Its translation: CASSVAPSGQSSYEQYF.